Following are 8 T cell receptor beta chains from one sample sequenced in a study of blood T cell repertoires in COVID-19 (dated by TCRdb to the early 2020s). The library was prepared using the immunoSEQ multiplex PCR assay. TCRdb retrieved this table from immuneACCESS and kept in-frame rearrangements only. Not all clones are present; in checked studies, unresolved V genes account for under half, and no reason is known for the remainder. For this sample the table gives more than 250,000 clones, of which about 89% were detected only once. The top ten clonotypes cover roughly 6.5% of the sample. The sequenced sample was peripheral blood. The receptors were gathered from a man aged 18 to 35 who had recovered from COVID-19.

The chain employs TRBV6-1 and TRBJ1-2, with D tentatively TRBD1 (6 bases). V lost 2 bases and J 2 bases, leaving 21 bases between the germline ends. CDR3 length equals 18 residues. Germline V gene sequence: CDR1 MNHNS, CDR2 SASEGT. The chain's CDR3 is CASSELKETGVSNYGYTF. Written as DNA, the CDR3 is TGTGCCAGCAGTGAACTCAAGGAGACAGGCGTATCGAACTATGGCTACACCTTC.

The CDR3 reads CASSVGTGPSYEQYF. The CDR3 nucleotides read TGTGCCAGCAGCGTAGGGACAGGTCCTTCCTACGAGCAGTACTTC. The chain uses TRBV9 and TRBJ2-7; the match to TRBD1 covers 7 bases. This CDR3 comprises 15 residues. V shed 0 bases, J shed 1 base, and the junction held 4 bases outside the gene matches. In germline, CDR1 is SGDLS, CDR2 YYNGEE.

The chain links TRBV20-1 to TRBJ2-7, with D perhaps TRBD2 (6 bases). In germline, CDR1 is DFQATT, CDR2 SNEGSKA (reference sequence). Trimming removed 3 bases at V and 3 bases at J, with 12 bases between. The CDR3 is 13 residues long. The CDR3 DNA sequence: TGCAGTGCTAGTCACCCGGAGGGCTACGAGCAGTACTTC. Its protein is CSASHPEGYEQYF.

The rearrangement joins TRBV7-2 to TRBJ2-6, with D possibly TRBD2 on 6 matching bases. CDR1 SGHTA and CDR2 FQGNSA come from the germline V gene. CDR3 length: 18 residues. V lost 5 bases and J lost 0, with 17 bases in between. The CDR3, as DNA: TGTGCCAGCAGCCCCAAGGGATCCGGGGGCTCTGGGGCCAACGTCCTGACTTTC. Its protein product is CASSPKGSGGSGANVLTF. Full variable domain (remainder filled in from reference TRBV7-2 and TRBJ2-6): GAGVSQSPSNKVTEKGKDVELRCDPISGHTALYWYRQSLGQGLEFLIYFQGNSAPDKSGLPSDRFSAERTGGSVSTLTIQRTQQEDSAVYLCASSPKGSGGSGANVLTFGAGSRLTVL.

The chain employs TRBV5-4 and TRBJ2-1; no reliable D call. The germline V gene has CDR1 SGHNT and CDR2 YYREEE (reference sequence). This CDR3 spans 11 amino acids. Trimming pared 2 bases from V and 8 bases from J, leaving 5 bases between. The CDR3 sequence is CASSFSHEQFF. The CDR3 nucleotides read TGTGCCAGCAGCTTTAGTCATGAGCAGTTCTTC.

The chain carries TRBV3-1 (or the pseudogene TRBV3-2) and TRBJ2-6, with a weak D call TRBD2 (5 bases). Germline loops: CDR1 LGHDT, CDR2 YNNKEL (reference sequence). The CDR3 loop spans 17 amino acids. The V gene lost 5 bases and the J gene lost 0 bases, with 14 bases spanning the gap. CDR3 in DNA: TGTGCCAGCAGCTTTCTCGGACGGGACTCTGGGGCCAACGTCCTGACTTTC. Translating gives CASSFLGRDSGANVLTF.

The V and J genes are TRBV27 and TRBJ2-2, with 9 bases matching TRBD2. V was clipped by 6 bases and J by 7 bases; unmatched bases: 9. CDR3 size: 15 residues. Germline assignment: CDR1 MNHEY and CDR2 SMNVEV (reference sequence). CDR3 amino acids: CASSRRGGLIGELFF. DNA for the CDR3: TGTGCCAGCAGCCGGCGGGGGGGCCTTATCGGGGAGCTGTTTTTT.

The CDR3 DNA follows: TGCAGCGTTGAAACTAGCGGGCCCTTCTACGAGCAGTACTTC. Amino acid sequence: CSVETSGPFYEQYF. The chain employs TRBV29-1 and TRBJ2-7; TRBD2 aligns across 9 bases. The J segment lost 3 bases and the V segment lost 2 bases, leaving 5 bases of the junction unmatched. Per the germline V gene, CDR1 is SQVTM and CDR2 is ANQGSEA. This CDR3 comprises 14 residues.